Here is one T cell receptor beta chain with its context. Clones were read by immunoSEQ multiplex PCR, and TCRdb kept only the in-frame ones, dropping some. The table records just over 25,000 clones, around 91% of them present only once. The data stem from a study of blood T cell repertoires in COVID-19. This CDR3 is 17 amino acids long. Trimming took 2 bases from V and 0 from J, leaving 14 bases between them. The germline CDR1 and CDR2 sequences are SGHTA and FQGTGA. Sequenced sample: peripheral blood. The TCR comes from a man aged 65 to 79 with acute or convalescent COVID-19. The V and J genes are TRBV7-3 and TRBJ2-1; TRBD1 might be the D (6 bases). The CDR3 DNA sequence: TGTGCCAGCAGCTTAGTTGTTGGACAGTACTCCTACAATGAGCAGTTCTTC. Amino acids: CASSLVVGQYSYNEQFF.